This T cell receptor (beta chain) was found in a study of blood T cell repertoires in COVID-19. Across the whole study: Samples representing acute and convalescent COVID-19 were sourced from the United States, Italy and Spain. PBMCs, B-cell-depleted T cells, or T cells were the source of the cDNA or gDNA that made up the material.

As originally analysed: Amplification of reference gene primers provided the estimated nucleated cell counts. The data were produced by immunoSEQ multiplex PCR, yet TCRdb's version contains in-frame clones alone and is incomplete. V and J calls and clone size are those listed in that table; D and trimming were worked out from the DNA. The sample consists of over 100,000 clones, 75% to 90% of them appearing once. V trimming: 2 bases; J trimming: 6 bases; junction bases outside the gene matches: 3. The CDR3 length is 15 residues. The germline V gene encodes CDR1 MNHEY and CDR2 SMNVEV (reference sequence).

The sample comprised peripheral blood. J is TRBJ2-2 and V is TRBV27, with TRBD2 matching over 10 bases. The TCR sequence derives from a human donor in a cohort sampled during active COVID-19. The CDR3 loop reads CASSLISGGAGELFF. The DNA of the CDR3 is TGTGCCAGCAGTTTAATAAGCGGGGGGGCCGGGGAGCTGTTTTTT.